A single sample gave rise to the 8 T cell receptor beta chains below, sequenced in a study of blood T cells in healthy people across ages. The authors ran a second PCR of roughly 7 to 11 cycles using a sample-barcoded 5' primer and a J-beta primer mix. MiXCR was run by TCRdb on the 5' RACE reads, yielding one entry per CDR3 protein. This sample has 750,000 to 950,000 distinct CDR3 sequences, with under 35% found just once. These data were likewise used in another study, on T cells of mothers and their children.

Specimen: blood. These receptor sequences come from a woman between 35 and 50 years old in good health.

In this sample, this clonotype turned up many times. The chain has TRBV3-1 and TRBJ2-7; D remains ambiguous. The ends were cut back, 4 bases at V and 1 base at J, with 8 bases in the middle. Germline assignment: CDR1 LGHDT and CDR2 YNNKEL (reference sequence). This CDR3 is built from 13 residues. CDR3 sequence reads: CASSPDTSYEQYF. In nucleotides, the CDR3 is TGTGCCAGCAGCCCTGACACATCCTACGAGCAGTACTTC.

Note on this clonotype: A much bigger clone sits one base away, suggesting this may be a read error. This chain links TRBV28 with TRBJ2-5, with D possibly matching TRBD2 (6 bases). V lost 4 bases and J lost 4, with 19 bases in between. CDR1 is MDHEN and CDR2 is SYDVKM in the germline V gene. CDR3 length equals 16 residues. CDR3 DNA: TGTGCCAGCAGTTCTCCCGGGACTCCGTACCCAGAGACCCAGTACTTC. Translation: CASSSPGTPYPETQYF.

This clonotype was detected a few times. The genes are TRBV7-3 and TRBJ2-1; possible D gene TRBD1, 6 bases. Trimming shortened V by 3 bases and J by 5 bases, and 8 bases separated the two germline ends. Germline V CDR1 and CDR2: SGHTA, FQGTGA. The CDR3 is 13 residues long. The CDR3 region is CASSLGAHNEQFF. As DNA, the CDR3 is TGTGCCAGCAGCTTGGGGGCTCACAATGAGCAGTTCTTC.

The CDR3 DNA reads TGCGCCAGCAGCTTGGGGGACCGCACTGAAGCTTTCTTT. Its protein is CASSLGDRTEAFF. The gene calls are TRBV5-1 and TRBJ1-1, with D maybe TRBD1 (5 bases). The germline V gene has CDR1 SGHRS and CDR2 YFSETQ. Trimming took off 0 bases at V and 4 bases at J, with 7 bases between the two ends. CDR3 length equals 13 residues.

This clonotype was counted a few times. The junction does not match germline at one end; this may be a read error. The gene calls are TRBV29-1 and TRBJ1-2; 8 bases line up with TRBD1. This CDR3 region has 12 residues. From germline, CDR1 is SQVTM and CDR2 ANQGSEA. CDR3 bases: TGCTGCGTCTTCAGGGGGCGGGGTGGCTACACCTTC. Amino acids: CCVFRGRGGYTF.

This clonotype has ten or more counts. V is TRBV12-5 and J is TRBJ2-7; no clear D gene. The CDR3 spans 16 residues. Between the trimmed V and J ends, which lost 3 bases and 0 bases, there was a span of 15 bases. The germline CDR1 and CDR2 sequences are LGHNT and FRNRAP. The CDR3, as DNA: TGTGCTAGTGGTTTATGGACCTCCTCGAGCTCCTACGAGCAGTACTTC. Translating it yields CASGLWTSSSSYEQYF. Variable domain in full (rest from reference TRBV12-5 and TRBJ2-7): DARVTQTPRHKVTEMGQEVTMRCQPILGHNTVFWYRQTMMQGLELLAYFRNRAPLDDSGMPKDRFSAEMPDATLATLKIQPSEPRDSAVYFCASGLWTSSSSYEQYFGPGTRLTVT.

As DNA, the CDR3 is TGTGCCAGCAGTGAAGCTGCCCGGCGAGCGGGGGAATATAACGAGCAGTACTTC. As protein: CASSEAARRAGEYNEQYF. The V and J genes are TRBV2 and TRBJ2-7; TRBD2 matches at 8 bases. This CDR3 is built from 18 residues. Looked up from germline, CDR1 is SNHLY and CDR2 is FYNNEI. V trimming: 0 bases; J trimming: 5 bases; junction bases outside the gene matches: 15.

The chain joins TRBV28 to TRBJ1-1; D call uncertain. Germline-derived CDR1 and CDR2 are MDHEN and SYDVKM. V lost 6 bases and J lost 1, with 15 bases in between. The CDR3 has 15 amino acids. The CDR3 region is CASRSLRVPNTEAFF. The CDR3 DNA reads TGTGCCAGCAGATCACTCCGGGTCCCGAACACTGAAGCTTTCTTT.